This is a list of T cell receptor beta chains from one sample in a study of T cell changes during pregnancy in multiple sclerosis. Profiled with immunoSEQ multiplex PCR; TCRdb holds only in-frame clones, not every one. This repertoire shows more than 85,000 clones, over 85% found once; its top ten account for around 1.4%. The sample was peripheral blood, taken in the third trimester of pregnancy. The source of these receptors is a female donor in good health, enrolled as a control in a pregnancy study. Each CDR3 is given with its conserved first and last residue. A D gene is named only where the DNA matches it firmly. For some rows the clone size is stated as once, few or many, or as a class when expanded; others skip it.

J | D | V | size | DNA | CDR3
TRBJ1-5 | NA | TRBV19 | NA | TGTGCCAGTAGGGTCGGGGGCAATCAGCCCCAGCATTTT | CASRVGGNQPQHF
TRBJ2-2 | NA | TRBV5-1 | NA | TGCGCCAGCTACACCCAGAACACCGGGGAGCTGTTTTTT | CASYTQNTGELFF
TRBJ2-7 | NA | TRBV5-1 | NA | TGCGCCAGCAGCTTAGTCGGGAGTAGGTCCTACGAGCAGTACTTC | CASSLVGSRSYEQYF
TRBJ2-7 | NA | TRBV27 | NA | TGTGCCAGCAGTCCGTCGAGGGGACTTCCCACTTACGAGCAGTACTTC | CASSPSRGLPTYEQYF
TRBJ2-3 | TRBD2 | TRBV15 | NA | TGTGCCACCAGCAGAGAAGGGACTAGCGGGAGTTTTATAGATACGCAGTATTTT | CATSREGTSGSFIDTQYF
TRBJ1-2 | NA | TRBV7-9 | NA | TGTGCCAGCAGCCCATGGGCTGATTATGGCTACACCTTC | CASSPWADYGYTF
TRBJ2-7 | TRBD1 | TRBV27 | NA | TGTGCCAGCAGCCTAGCAGCCGGGACAGGGATCTACGAGCAGTACTTC | CASSLAAGTGIYEQYF
TRBJ2-3 | NA | TRBV28 | NA | NA | CASSFLAGGTDTQYF
TRBJ2-7 | NA | TRBV7-9 | NA | TGTGCCAGCAGCTCAGACTTTGATGTAAACTACGAGCAGTACTTC | CASSSDFDVNYEQYF
TRBJ2-7 | TRBD1 | TRBV7-6 | NA | TGTGCCAGCAGCTTAGCGCAGGGGACAGGGCTCTACGAGCAGTACTTC | CASSLAQGTGLYEQYF
TRBJ2-3 | NA | TRBV28 | NA | TGTGCCAGCAGCTGGGGCAGTAATACAGATACGCAGTATTTT | CASSWGSNTDTQYF
TRBJ1-4 | TRBD1 | TRBV5-1 | NA | TGCGCCAGCAGCTTGGGGGCCGCAGGGGGCGGTAATGAAAAACTGTTTTTT | CASSLGAAGGGNEKLFF
TRBJ2-3 | TRBD1 | TRBV9 | once | TGTGCCAGCAGCTTCCGGACAGGAACTAGCACAGATACGCAGTATTTT | CASSFRTGTSTDTQYF
TRBJ2-4 | NA | TRBV28 | NA | TGTGCCAGCAGCCCCAGGGGTTTAGCCAAAAACATTCAGTACTTC | CASSPRGLAKNIQYF
TRBJ1-3 | TRBD1 | TRBV2 | NA | TGTGCCAGCAGTCTACAGGGGGCCGCGTCCTCTGGAAACACCATATATTTT | CASSLQGAASSGNTIYF
TRBJ2-3 | TRBD1 | TRBV4-2 | NA | TGTGCCAGCAGTCAAGACAGGGGCACAGATACGCAGTATTTT | CASSQDRGTDTQYF
TRBJ2-7 | TRBD2 | TRBV7-9 | NA | TGTGCCGGATCCGGGACTAGCGGCTACGAGCAGTACTTC | CAGSGTSGYEQYF
TRBJ1-5 | NA | TRBV27 | NA | TGTGCCAGCAGTGCGGGGGGATATAGCAATCAGCCCCAGCATTTT | CASSAGGYSNQPQHF
TRBJ2-6 | NA | TRBV9 | NA | TGTGCCAGCAGCCCAAGGACAGGCGGGGCGGGGGCCAACGTCCTGACTTTC | CASSPRTGGAGANVLTF
TRBJ1-5 | TRBD1 | TRBV2 | NA | TGTGCCAGCATCCGGGACAGGGGTCTCAATCAGCCCCAGCATTTT | CASIRDRGLNQPQHF
TRBJ2-3 | TRBD2 | TRBV27 | once | TGTGCCAGCAGCCGTGAACTAGCGGGGAGCACAGATACGCAGTATTTT | CASSRELAGSTDTQYF
TRBJ2-1 | TRBD1 | TRBV19 | NA | TGTGCCAGTAGTTCCAGGCGACAGGGCAAAAATGAGCAGTTCTTC | CASSSRRQGKNEQFF
TRBJ2-7 | TRBD1 | TRBV10-3 | NA | TGTGCCATCAGTGAGAGGGGACAGGATTACGAGCAGTACTTC | CAISERGQDYEQYF
TRBJ2-7 | TRBD1 | TRBV30 | NA | TGTGCCTGGAGTATGACCGGGACAGGGGACGAGCAGTACTTC | CAWSMTGTGDEQYF
TRBJ1-2 | NA | TRBV4-1 | NA | TGCGCCAGCAGCCCGCACTATACCCAACCTAACTATGGCTACACCTTC | CASSPHYTQPNYGYTF
TRBJ2-7 | NA | TRBV4-2 | NA | TGTGCCAGCAGCCAAGGGGCCCCCGCGGGCGCCTACGAGCAGTACTTC | CASSQGAPAGAYEQYF
TRBJ1-2 | NA | TRBV20-1 | NA | TGCAGTGCCAAACACACGTATGGCTACACCTTC | CSAKHTYGYTF
TRBJ2-1 | NA | TRBV2 | NA | TGTGCCAGCGGAGTTAATGAGCAGTTCTTC | CASGVNEQFF
TRBJ2-1 | NA | TRBV5-1 | NA | TGCGCCAGCAGCTTGGCCGTGACTAGAACCTACAATGAGCAGTTCTTC | CASSLAVTRTYNEQFF
TRBJ1-5 | NA | TRBV15 | NA | TGTGCCACCAGCAGAGACAGATATAGCAATCAGCCCCAGCATTTT | CATSRDRYSNQPQHF
TRBJ1-2 | NA | TRBV20-1 | NA | TGCAGTGCTAGAGGGACTTACACCTTC | CSARGTYTF
TRBJ1-1 | NA | TRBV10-2 | NA | TGCGCCAGCAGTGAAACAGGGAGGGGGTTAGGGGAACGCACTGAAGCTTTCTTT | CASSETGRGLGERTEAFF
TRBJ1-1 | TRBD1 | TRBV28 | NA | TGTGCCAGCAGTTTATCCGGGACAGGCTCTATGGGGGGCACTGAAGCTTTCTTT | CASSLSGTGSMGGTEAFF
TRBJ2-5 | TRBD2 | TRBV28 | NA | TGTGCCAGCAGTTCGGGCGGGAGGGCCAAAGAGACCCAGTACTTC | CASSSGGRAKETQYF
TRBJ2-1 | TRBD2 | TRBV9 | NA | TGTGCCAGCAGCCCTACAACTAGCGTCTTCAATGAGCAGTTCTTC | CASSPTTSVFNEQFF
TRBJ1-1 | NA | TRBV28 | NA | TGTGCCAGCAGTCCCCTAGAGGAGAACACTGAAGCTTTCTTT | CASSPLEENTEAFF
TRBJ1-4 | TRBD1 | TRBV28 | NA | TGTGCCAGCAGTGCCAGGACAGGGGATAATGAAAAACTGTTTTTT | CASSARTGDNEKLFF
TRBJ2-5 | TRBD2 | TRBV19 | NA | TGTGCCAGTAGTCCAACTAGCGGGAGTGAGACCCAGTACTTC | CASSPTSGSETQYF
TRBJ2-2 | TRBD2 | TRBV27 | NA | TGTGCCAGCAGTCCCGGGACTATCAACACCGGGGAGCTGTTTTTT | CASSPGTINTGELFF
TRBJ2-1 | TRBD2 | TRBV2 | NA | TGTGCCAGCAGTCCGACTAGCGGGAGCAATGAGCAGTTCTTC | CASSPTSGSNEQFF
TRBJ1-1 | TRBD1 | TRBV5-1 | NA | TGCGCCAGCAGTCGGGTTCCGGGACAGGGGACTGAAGCTTTCTTT | CASSRVPGQGTEAFF
TRBJ2-5 | TRBD1 | TRBV18 | NA | TGTGCCAGCTCACCACCGGGACAGAGTACGTTTCGAGAGACCCAGTACTTC | CASSPPGQSTFRETQYF
TRBJ2-7 | TRBD1 | TRBV6-6 | NA | TGTGCCAGCAGTTCCGTACCCTGGGACAGTCCCTACGAGCAGTACTTC | CASSSVPWDSPYEQYF
TRBJ2-1 | TRBD2 | TRBV5-1 | NA | TGCGCCAGCAGCTTGGAAGCGGGGTTCTCCTACAATGAGCAGTTCTTC | CASSLEAGFSYNEQFF
TRBJ1-1 | NA | TRBV13 | NA | TGTGCCAGCAGGACAACAGGGAACACTGAAGCTTTCTTT | CASRTTGNTEAFF
TRBJ1-2 | NA | TRBV7-6 | once | TGTGCCAGCAGCTTAGATTCAGGGAACTATGGCTACACCTTC | CASSLDSGNYGYTF
TRBJ2-7 | TRBD2 | TRBV7-2 | NA | TGTGCCAGCAGCTTAATGCGTAGCGGGAGGGGGAGCTCCTACGAGCAGTACTTC | CASSLMRSGRGSSYEQYF
TRBJ2-3 | TRBD2 | TRBV5-8 | NA | TGTGCCAGCAGCGCCGGCGCCAGAGAAGCTAGCGGGAGCACAGATACGCAGTATTTT | CASSAGAREASGSTDTQYF
TRBJ2-3 | NA | TRBV19 | NA | TGTGCCAGTAGCTTCACAGATACGCAGTATTTT | CASSFTDTQYF
TRBJ1-5 | NA | TRBV19 | NA | TGTGCCAGTATCCAACGGCGGGGCGGGGGCCCCTTGGGGCCCCAGCATTTT | CASIQRRGGGPLGPQHF
TRBJ2-7 | TRBD2 | TRBV2 | NA | TGTGCCAGCAGTGGGACTAGCGGCTACGAGCAGTACTTC | CASSGTSGYEQYF
TRBJ2-1 | NA | TRBV30 | NA | TGTGCCTGGAGAATGTCCTCGTACAATGAGCAGTTCTTC | CAWRMSSYNEQFF
TRBJ2-7 | TRBD2 | TRBV6-1 | NA | TGTGCCAGCAGGAGCGGGACCAACTACGAGCAGTACTTC | CASRSGTNYEQYF
TRBJ2-1 | NA | TRBV28 | NA | TGTGCCAGCAGTTTTCGACGGGTTGAGCAGTTCTTC | CASSFRRVEQFF
TRBJ2-5 | TRBD2 | TRBV10-3 | NA | TGTGCCATCAGTGATCCTAGCGGGCCGTCGAAAGAGACCCAGTACTTC | CAISDPSGPSKETQYF
TRBJ2-3 | NA | TRBV18 | NA | TGTGCCAGCTCACCGATAGCGGACGCTAGCACAGATACGCAGTATTTT | CASSPIADASTDTQYF